This T cell receptor beta chain is drawn from a study of T cells in Graves' hyperthyroidism and ophthalmopathy (dated by TCRdb to the late 2010s). Regarding the research as a whole: Peripheral blood samples were taken at the time of initial diagnosis, prior to any treatment. To identify distinguishing TCR V-J signatures, a discovery cohort of some 99 patients was used, comprising some 45 with Graves' ophthalmopathy and 57 with stable Graves' hyperthyroidism. An independent validation cohort of around 19 hyperthyroidism patients and 17 patients who later progressed to ophthalmopathy tested prospective prediction of ophthalmopathy. The 100 discovery patients were randomly divided into training and test sets at a 7:3 ratio. Thyroid tissue and blood T-cell repertoires from about six Graves' hyperthyroidism patients were also compared in the study. Following sampling, methimazole starting at 30 mg daily was given to hyperthyroidism patients, and high-dose intravenous methylprednisolone was given to ophthalmopathy patients. TCR Vbeta CDR3 sequencing of 120 to 150 peripheral blood samples (approximately 44 ophthalmopathy, around 80 hyperthyroidism and about 17 progressor patients) is reported in the paper. Broader findings and caveats from the paper: Most expanded thyroid clonotypes (frequency above 0.001) were also found in blood, which suggests that blood repertoires may mirror thyroid immune responses. In cross-validation, a model built on a 13 V-J signature told ophthalmopathy apart from stable hyperthyroidism with about 90% sensitivity and roughly 81% specificity, and in testing the same model reached 80%/75%. No statistical method was used to set the sample size in advance, and investigators knew the group allocation. In validation, the model predicted progression to ophthalmopathy a median of roughly 6.2 months before onset, with over 60% sensitivity and about 72% specificity.

This clonotype was detected ten times or more. Its antigen remains undetermined. Base quality data are lacking; no much larger clone is found one base away. The cysteine opens and the phenylalanine closes a CDR3 of 13 amino acids. The read is trimmed to its CDR3 DNA, 39 bases read in frame from base 1. Via the germline V gene, CDR1 is SNHLY and CDR2 FYNNEI. A distance of 9 bases separates the germline ends of V and J, which lose 6 bases and 1 base respectively. Hyperthyroidism patients were newly diagnosed, with disease duration under 2 months, and aged 18 to 65 years. Patients with uncontrolled infections, other autoimmune diseases, pregnancy or lactation were excluded. Diagnoses were established on the basis of clinical symptoms, serum thyroxine and TRAb, thyroid ultrasound, and orbital computed tomography. Blood from progressor patients was drawn when they were first diagnosed with hyperthyroidism, before any ophthalmopathy symptoms appeared. PBMCs were separated from 7.5 to 10 ml of fresh peripheral blood using Ficoll-Paque density gradient centrifugation. Progressor patients were defined as those initially diagnosed with Graves' hyperthyroidism in whom ophthalmopathy developed during follow-up. Total RNA was extracted using Trizol reagent, and RNA quality was assessed on an Agilent 2100 Bioanalyzer.

The TCR beta CDR3 regions were amplified from RNA transcripts. For the first round of RT-PCR on the TCR CDR3, the HTBI primer set was used together with the Qiagen OneStep RT-PCR kit. Libraries were constructed in a second round of multiplex PCR, after which size selection and purification were carried out. Sequencing of the libraries was done on an Illumina HiSeq2000 using paired-end 100 bp reads. On the authors' methods: SOAPnuke was used to process the raw data, throwing out any read that contained adapters or uncalled bases, had a mean Phred below 15, or lacked an exact constant-primer or identifier match. COPE v1.2.5 was used to merge the high-quality paired reads, and each unique nucleotide sequence was defined as a clonotype. Clonotypes were aligned to IMGT TRBV, TRBD and TRBJ reference segments using MiTCR v1.1. Analysis was restricted to V-J combinations with a frequency above 0.0001, which covered just over 98% of repertoires. A TCS score was defined as the ratio between F50 (clonal expansion) and ExV (chaos), using BLOSUM62-based TCRdist between CDR3 peptides within each V-J. Welch's t-statistics and random forest reduced fewer than 550 V-J features to 10 to 15, which were used in a naive Bayes classifier (R e1071). TCRdb reanalyzed the raw reads on its own, using fastp at Q25 for trimming and MiXCR for clone calling, and kept in-frame beta chains. When rows share a CDR3 protein, they turn into one entry using the most common DNA and genes. In this record, the V and J calls reflect TCRdb's handling and not the investigators' own analysis. The sample table holds over 250,000 distinct CDR3 sequences, of which 25% to 30% were seen once. The ten top clones hold approximately 25% of the sample.

The receptor was derived from a man aged 35 to 55 with Graves' hyperthyroidism that later progressed to Graves' ophthalmopathy. Sequencing was performed on blood. The sequence joins TRBV2 to TRBJ1-1; matching of 5 bases hints at TRBD1 as the D gene. The DNA reads as follows: TGTGCCAGCAGACTTCAGGGGAACACTGAAGCTTTCTTT. This is translated as CASRLQGNTEAFF. Supplemented by the reference TRBV2 and TRBJ1-1 proteins around the CDR3, the complete variable domain is EPEVTQTPSHQVTQMGQEVILRCVPISNHLYFYWYRQILGQKVEFLVSFYNNEISEKSEIFDDQFSVERPDGSNFTLKIRSTKLEDSAMYFCASRLQGNTEAFFGQGTRLTVV.